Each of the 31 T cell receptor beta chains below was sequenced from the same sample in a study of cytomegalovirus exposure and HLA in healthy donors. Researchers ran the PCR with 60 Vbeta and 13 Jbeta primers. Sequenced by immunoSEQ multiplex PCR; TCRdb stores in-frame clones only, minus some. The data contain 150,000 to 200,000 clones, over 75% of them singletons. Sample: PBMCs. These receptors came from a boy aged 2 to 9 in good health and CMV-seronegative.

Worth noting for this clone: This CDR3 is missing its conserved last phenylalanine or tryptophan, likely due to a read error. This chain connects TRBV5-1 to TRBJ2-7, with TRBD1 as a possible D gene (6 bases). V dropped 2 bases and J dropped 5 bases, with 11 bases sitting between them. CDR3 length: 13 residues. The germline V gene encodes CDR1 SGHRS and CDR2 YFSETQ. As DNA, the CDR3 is TGCGCCAGCAGCTTTTGGGGGCCAGACGAGCAGTACCTC. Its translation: CASSFWGPDEQYL.

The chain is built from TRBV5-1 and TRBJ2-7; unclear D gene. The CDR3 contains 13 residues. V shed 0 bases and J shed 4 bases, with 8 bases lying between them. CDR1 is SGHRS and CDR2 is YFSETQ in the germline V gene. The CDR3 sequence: CASSLAGVYEQYF. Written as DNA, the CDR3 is TGCGCCAGCAGCTTGGCCGGTGTGTACGAGCAGTACTTC.

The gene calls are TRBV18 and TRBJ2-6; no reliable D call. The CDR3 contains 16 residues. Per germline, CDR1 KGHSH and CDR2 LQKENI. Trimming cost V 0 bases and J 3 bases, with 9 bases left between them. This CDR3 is CASSPPGSHGANVLTF. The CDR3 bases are TGTGCCAGCTCACCACCGGGCAGCCATGGGGCCAACGTCCTGACTTTC. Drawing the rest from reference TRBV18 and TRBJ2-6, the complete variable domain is NAGVMQNPRHLVRRRGQEARLRCSPMKGHSHVYWYRQLPEEGLKFMVYLQKENIIDESGMPKERFSAEFPKEGPSILRIQQVVRGDSAAYFCASSPPGSHGANVLTFGAGSRLTVL.

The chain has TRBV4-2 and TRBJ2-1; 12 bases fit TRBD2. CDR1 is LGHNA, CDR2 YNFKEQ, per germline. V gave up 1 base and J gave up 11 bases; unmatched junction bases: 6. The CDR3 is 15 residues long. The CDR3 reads CASSQGASGGGKQFF. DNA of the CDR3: TGTGCCAGCAGCCAAGGAGCTAGCGGGGGGGGTAAGCAGTTCTTC.

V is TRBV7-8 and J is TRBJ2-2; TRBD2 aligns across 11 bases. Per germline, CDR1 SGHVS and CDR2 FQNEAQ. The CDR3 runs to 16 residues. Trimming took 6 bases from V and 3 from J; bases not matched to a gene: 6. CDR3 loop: CASRISGGAYTGELFF. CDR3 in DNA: TGTGCCAGCAGGATTAGCGGGGGGGCGTACACCGGGGAGCTGTTTTTT.

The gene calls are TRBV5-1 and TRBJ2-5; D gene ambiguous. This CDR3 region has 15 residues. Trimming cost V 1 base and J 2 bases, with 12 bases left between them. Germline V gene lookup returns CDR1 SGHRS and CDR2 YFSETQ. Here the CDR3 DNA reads TGCGCCAGCAGCTTGTTCCCGTCTCCGCAAGAGACCCAGTACTTC. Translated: CASSLFPSPQETQYF.

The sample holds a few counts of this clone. The CDR3 spells CASSGRGGTDTQYF. In DNA, the CDR3 is TGTGCCAGCAGTGGCAGGGGGGGCACAGATACGCAGTATTTT. This chain connects TRBV6-1 to TRBJ2-3, with TRBD1 as a possible D gene (7 bases). Germline values: CDR1 MNHNS, CDR2 SASEGT. This CDR3 has 14 residues. Trimming shortened V by 4 bases and J by 1 base, and 9 bases separated the two germline ends.

DNA of the CDR3: TGTGCCAGCACCCCCGGACAGGGTATCCAACGTGGTTCACCCCTCCACTTT. As protein: CASTPGQGIQRGSPLHF. The chain carries TRBV2 and TRBJ1-6, with 8 nucleotides matching TRBD1. CDR1 and CDR2 (germline): SNHLY, FYNNEI. The CDR3 loop spans 17 amino acids. V trimming: 7 bases; J trimming: 9 bases; junction bases outside the gene matches: 17. Combining the CDR3 with reference TRBV2 and TRBJ1-6 gives the whole variable domain EPEVTQTPSHQVTQMGQEVILRCVPISNHLYFYWYRQILGQKVEFLVSFYNNEISEKSEIFDDQFSVERPDGSNFTLKIRSTKLEDSAMYFCASTPGQGIQRGSPLHFGNGTRLTVT.

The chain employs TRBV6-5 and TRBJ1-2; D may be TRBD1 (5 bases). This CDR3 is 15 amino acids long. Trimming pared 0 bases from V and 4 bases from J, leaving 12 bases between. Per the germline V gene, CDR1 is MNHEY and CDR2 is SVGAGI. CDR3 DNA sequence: TGTGCCAGCAGTTACTCCCCTGGCAGGGCCTATGGCTACACCTTC. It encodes CASSYSPGRAYGYTF.

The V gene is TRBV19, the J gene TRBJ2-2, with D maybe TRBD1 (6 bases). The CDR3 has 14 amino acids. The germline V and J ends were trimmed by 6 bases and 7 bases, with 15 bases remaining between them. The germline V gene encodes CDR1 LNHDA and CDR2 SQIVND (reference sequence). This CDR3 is CASRFLGASGELFF. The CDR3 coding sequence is TGTGCCAGTAGGTTTCTGGGGGCAAGCGGGGAGCTGTTTTTT.

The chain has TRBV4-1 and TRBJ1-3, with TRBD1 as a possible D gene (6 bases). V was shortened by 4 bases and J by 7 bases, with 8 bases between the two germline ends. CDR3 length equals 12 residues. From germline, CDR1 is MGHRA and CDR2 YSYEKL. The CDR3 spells CASSRTGNTIYF. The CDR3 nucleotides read TGCGCCAGCAGCCGAACAGGGAACACCATATATTTT.

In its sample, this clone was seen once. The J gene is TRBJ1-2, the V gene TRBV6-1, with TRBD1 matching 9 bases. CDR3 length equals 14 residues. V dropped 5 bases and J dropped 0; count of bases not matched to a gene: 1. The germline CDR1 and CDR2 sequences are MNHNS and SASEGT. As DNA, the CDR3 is TGTGCCAGCAGTCGACAGGGGGCTAACTATGGCTACACCTTC. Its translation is CASSRQGANYGYTF.

The CDR3 protein is CASSWGGALSGANVLTF. As DNA, the CDR3 is TGTGCCAGCAGTTGGGGCGGGGCGCTCTCTGGGGCCAACGTCCTGACTTTC. The chain is built from TRBV27 and TRBJ2-6; weak D call: TRBD2 (6 bases). Looked up from germline, CDR1 is MNHEY and CDR2 is SMNVEV (reference sequence). The CDR3 sequence is 17 residues long. V gave up 4 bases and J gave up 0 bases, with 13 bases separating them.

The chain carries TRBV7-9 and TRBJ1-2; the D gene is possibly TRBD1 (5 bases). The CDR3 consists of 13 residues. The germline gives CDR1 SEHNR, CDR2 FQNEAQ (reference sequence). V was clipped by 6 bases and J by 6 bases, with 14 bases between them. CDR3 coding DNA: TGTGCCAGCAGTTCGATGGGGGGAGATGGCTACACCTTC. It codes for CASSSMGGDGYTF.

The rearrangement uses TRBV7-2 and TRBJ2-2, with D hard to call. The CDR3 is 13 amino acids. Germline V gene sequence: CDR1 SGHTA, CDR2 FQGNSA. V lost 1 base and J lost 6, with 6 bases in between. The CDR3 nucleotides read TGTGCCAGCAGCTTAGTCCCGGCCGGGGAGCTGTTTTTT. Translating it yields CASSLVPAGELFF.

The chain's CDR3 is CASSPREGAGGNTIYF. Written as DNA, the CDR3 is TGTGCCAGCAGCCCTCGTGAGGGGGCGGGAGGAAACACCATATATTTT. The chain uses TRBV2 and TRBJ1-3, with 7 bases aligning to TRBD1. V dropped 6 bases and J dropped 4; count of bases not matched to a gene: 12. The CDR3 length is 16 residues. Germline assignment: CDR1 SNHLY and CDR2 FYNNEI. Using reference TRBV2 and TRBJ1-3 for the parts outside the CDR3, the full variable domain is EPEVTQTPSHQVTQMGQEVILRCVPISNHLYFYWYRQILGQKVEFLVSFYNNEISEKSEIFDDQFSVERPDGSNFTLKIRSTKLEDSAMYFCASSPREGAGGNTIYFGEGSWLTVV.

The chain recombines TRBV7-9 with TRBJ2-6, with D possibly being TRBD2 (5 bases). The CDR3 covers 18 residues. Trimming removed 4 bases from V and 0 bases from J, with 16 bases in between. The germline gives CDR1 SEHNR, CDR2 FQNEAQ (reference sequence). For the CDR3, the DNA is TGTGCCAGCAGCTATGGACTGAGGGTGGACTCTGGGGCCAACGTCCTGACTTTC. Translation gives CASSYGLRVDSGANVLTF. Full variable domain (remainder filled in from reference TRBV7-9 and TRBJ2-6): DTGVSQNPRHKITKRGQNVTFRCDPISEHNRLYWYRQTLGQGPEFLTYFQNEAQLEKSRLLSDRFSAERPKGSFSTLEIQRTEQGDSAMYLCASSYGLRVDSGANVLTFGAGSRLTVL.

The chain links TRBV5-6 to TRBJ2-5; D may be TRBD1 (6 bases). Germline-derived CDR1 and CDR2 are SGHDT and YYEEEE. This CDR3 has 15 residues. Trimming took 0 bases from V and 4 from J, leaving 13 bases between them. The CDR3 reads CASSLGGRGGETQYF. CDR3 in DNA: TGTGCCAGCAGCTTGGGGGGCAGGGGTGGAGAGACCCAGTACTTC.

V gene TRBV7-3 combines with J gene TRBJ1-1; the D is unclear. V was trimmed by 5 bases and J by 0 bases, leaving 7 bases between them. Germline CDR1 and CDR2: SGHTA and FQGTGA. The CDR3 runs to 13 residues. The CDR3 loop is CASSEAVNTEAFF. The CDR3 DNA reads TGTGCCAGCAGCGAGGCGGTGAACACTGAAGCTTTCTTT.

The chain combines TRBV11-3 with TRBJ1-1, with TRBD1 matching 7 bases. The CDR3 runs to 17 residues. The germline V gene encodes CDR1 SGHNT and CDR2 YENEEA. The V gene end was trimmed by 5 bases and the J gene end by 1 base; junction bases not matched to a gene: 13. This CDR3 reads CASSHEPSQGWNTEAFF. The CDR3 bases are TGTGCCAGCAGCCACGAACCATCACAGGGGTGGAACACTGAAGCTTTCTTT.

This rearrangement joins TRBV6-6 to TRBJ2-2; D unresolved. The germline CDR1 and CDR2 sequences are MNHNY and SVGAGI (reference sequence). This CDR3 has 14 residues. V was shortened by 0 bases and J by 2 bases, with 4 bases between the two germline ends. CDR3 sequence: CASSYSSNTGELFF. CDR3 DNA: TGTGCCAGCAGTTACTCGAGCAACACCGGGGAGCTGTTTTTT.

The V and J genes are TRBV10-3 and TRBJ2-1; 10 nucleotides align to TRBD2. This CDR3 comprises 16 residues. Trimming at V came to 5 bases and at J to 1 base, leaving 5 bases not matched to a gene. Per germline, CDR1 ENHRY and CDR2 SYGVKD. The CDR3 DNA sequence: TGTGCCATCAGTAATAGCGGGGGGATTTCCTACAATGAGCAGTTCTTC. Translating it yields CAISNSGGISYNEQFF.

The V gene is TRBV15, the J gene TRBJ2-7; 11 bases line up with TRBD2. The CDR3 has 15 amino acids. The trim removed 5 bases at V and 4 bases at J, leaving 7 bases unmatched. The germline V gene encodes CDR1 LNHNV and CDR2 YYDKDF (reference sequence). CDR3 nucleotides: TGTGCCACCAGCGATAGCGGGGGGGCATTATACGAGCAGTACTTC. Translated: CATSDSGGALYEQYF.

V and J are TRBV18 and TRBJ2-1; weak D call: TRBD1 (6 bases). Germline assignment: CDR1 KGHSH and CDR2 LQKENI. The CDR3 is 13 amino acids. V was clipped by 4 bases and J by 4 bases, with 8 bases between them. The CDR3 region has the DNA TGTGCCAGCTCACTCGGACAGTACAATGAGCAGTTCTTC. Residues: CASSLGQYNEQFF.

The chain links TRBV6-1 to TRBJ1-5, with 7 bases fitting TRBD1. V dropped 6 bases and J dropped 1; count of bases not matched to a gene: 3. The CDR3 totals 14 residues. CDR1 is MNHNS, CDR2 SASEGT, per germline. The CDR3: CASRATGSNQPQHF. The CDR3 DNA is TGTGCCAGCAGGGCGACAGGGAGCAATCAGCCCCAGCATTTT.

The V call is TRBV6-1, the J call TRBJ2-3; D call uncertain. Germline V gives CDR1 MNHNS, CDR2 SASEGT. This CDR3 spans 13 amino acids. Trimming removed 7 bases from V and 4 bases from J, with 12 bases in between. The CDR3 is CASNARIPDTQYF. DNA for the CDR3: TGTGCCAGCAACGCTAGAATCCCAGATACGCAGTATTTT.

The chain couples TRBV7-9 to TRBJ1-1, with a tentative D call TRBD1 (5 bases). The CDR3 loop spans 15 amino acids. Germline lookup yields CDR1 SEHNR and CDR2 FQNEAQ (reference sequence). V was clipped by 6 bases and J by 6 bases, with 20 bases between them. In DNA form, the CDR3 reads TGTGCCAGCAGTAATCAGCAGGGTGTTATCTCTGAAGCTTTCTTT. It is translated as CASSNQQGVISEAFF.

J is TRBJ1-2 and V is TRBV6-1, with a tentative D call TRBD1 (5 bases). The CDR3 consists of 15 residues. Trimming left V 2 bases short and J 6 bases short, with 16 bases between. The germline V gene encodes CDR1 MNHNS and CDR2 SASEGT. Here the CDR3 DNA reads TGTGCCAGCAGTGAAATCGGATGGGGGGGGGATGGCTACACCTTC. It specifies CASSEIGWGGDGYTF.

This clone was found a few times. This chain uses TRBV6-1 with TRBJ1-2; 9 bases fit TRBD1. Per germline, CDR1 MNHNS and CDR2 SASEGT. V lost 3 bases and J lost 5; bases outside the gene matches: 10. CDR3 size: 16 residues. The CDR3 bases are TGTGCCAGCAGTGAGGGGGGGCCGGGACAGGGATATGGCTACACCTTC. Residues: CASSEGGPGQGYGYTF.

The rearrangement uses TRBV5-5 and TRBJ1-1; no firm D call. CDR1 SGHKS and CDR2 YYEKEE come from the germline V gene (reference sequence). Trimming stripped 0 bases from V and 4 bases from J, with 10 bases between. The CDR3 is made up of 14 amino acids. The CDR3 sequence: CASSLGRVTTEAFF. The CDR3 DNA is TGTGCCAGCAGCTTGGGGCGGGTTACCACTGAAGCTTTCTTT.

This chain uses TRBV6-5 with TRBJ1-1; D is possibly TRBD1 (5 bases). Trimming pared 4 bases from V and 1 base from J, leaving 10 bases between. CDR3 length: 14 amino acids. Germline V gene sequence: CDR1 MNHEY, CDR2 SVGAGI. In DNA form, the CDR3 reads TGTGCCAGCAGTTCCCCGGGGGGGAACACTGAAGCTTTCTTT. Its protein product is CASSSPGGNTEAFF.